This is a list of T cell receptor beta chains from one sample in a study of blood T cell repertoires in COVID-19. The data were produced by immunoSEQ multiplex PCR, yet TCRdb's version contains in-frame clones alone and is incomplete. The table records fewer than 400,000 clones, 85% to 90% of them present only once. Sequenced: PBMCs or T cells enriched from blood (not recorded which). Receptors were obtained from a woman aged 50 to 60 who had recovered from COVID-19. CDR3s leave out the opening cysteine and the closing phenylalanine or tryptophan. Fields, in order: V gene, D gene, CDR3 protein. The D gene is left open where the match is weak.

TRBV27,TRBD1,ASRTGGYNSPLH
TRBV6-2/TRBV6-3,NA,ASSSTGARMSPYEQY
TRBV6-5,NA,ASSWAGTGETQY
TRBV5-1,NA,ASSTRGASQASYEQF
TRBV5-1,TRBD1,ASSFAGGIGNTGELF
TRBV4-2,NA,ASSPGVVRSGELF
TRBV6-1,TRBD1,ASSEAGSQGSDQPQH
TRBV3-1/TRBV3-2,NA,ASSQGGLLQETQY
TRBV6-1,NA,ASSEGAVEY
TRBV29-1,NA,SVGDSGGTEAF
TRBV6-1,NA,ASSEGGGFSYNSPLH
TRBV19,TRBD2,ASSGGLDTDTQY
TRBV7-2,NA,ASSSGSGAGQPQH
TRBV6-5,NA,ASSRAYSYNSPLH
TRBV30,NA,AWSRVAKNIQY
TRBV2,NA,ASRPNGVLNTEAF
TRBV5-1,TRBD1,ASSFTGDSPGGYT
TRBV27,NA,ASSTANNYGYT
TRBV3-1/TRBV3-2,NA,ASSPAGTEAF
TRBV24-1,NA,ATSDFTGRGYT
TRBV6-2/TRBV6-3,NA,ASSQRQFSNQPQH
TRBV28,NA,ASSFPYVRGDDRKKLF
TRBV2,TRBD1,ASNLRQGGYGYT
TRBV10-3,NA,AISESGVGGNEQF
TRBV25-1,NA,ASSDLGGTEAF
TRBV5-4,TRBD2,ASSSPTSGVSYEQY
TRBV18,NA,ASSPGHPKGYGYT
TRBV7-8,NA,ASSLAGENYEQY
TRBV30,NA,AWSADGERAVNYGYT
TRBV6-5,NA,ASNSRPQH
TRBV24-1,TRBD2,ATSDRPGLAGGQVYNEQF
TRBV5-8,NA,ASSITLGIYGYT
TRBV7-2,NA,ASSPGAGGSYNSPLH
TRBV5-1,NA,ASSFSGASTDTQY
TRBV2,NA,ASSRGQPEQF
TRBV7-2,TRBD2,ASSRLSGGTYEQY
TRBV15,NA,ATSLGGNQPQH
TRBV19,NA,ASSKVVAGVKNYGYT
TRBV2,NA,ASRGPGLKAYGYT
TRBV28,TRBD2,ASSLMRLAQPTDTQY
TRBV5-6,TRBD1,ASSPPAGGPFGKLF
TRBV12-5,NA,ASGLPQGSYT
TRBV7-6,NA,ASSLAGNPAANEKLF
TRBV5-6,TRBD1,ASSWGQFGSGNTIY
TRBV28,TRBD2,ASSFNGGGWNEQF
TRBV18,NA,ASSKQGTYEQY
TRBV3-1/TRBV3-2,NA,ASSQNIGGDQH
TRBV11-2,TRBD2,ASSSPGLAGSLSYNEQF
TRBV6-5,NA,ASSPGGEQY
TRBV7-2,NA,ASSLITVDPLFGYT